This is a list of T cell receptor beta chains from one sample in a study of OX40 agonist ivuxolimab in advanced cancers. TCRdb's copy holds only in-frame clones and misses some; the assay was immunoSEQ multiplex PCR. The sample includes about 79,000 clones, roughly 84% of them seen just once. The specimen was CD4+ or CD8+ T cells sorted from blood, collected in a trial of the OX40 agonist ivuxolimab. The receptor set was obtained from an adult with an advanced solid tumor such as melanoma, head and neck, liver or kidney cancer. Both conserved end residues are part of each CDR3. A D gene is named only where the DNA matches it firmly. Clone size is shown for a subset of rows, as once, few, many or a class of expanded clone.

CDR3aa,CDR3nt,abundance,j_gene,v_gene,d_gene
CASSLQGASTDTQYF,TGTGCCAGCAGCTTACAGGGTGCTAGCACAGATACGCAGTATTTT,.,TRBJ2-3,TRBV6-5,.
CASSIEASPYNEQFF,TGTGCCAGTAGTATAGAGGCTAGCCCCTACAATGAGCAGTTCTTC,.,TRBJ2-1,TRBV19,.
CASSQIQGVGSEQYF,TGTGCCAGCAGCCAAATACAGGGGGTTGGTTCCGAGCAGTACTTC,.,TRBJ2-7,TRBV2,TRBD1
CASSQDWEFGEQYF,TGCGCCAGCAGCCAAGACTGGGAGTTCGGAGAGCAGTACTTC,.,TRBJ2-7,TRBV4-3,.
CASSLKGRGALDNEQFF,TGTGCCAGCAGCTTAAAGGGCAGGGGGGCCCTAGACAATGAGCAGTTCTTC,.,TRBJ2-1,TRBV7-3,.
CASSLGDRQQETQYF,TGCGCCAGCAGTCTGGGGGACAGGCAGCAGGAGACCCAGTACTTC,.,TRBJ2-5,TRBV5-1,TRBD1
CSGSGSTDSYNEQFF,TGCAGCGGTAGCGGGAGCACAGACTCCTACAATGAGCAGTTCTTC,.,TRBJ2-1,TRBV29-1,TRBD2
CASSLHRTLGPYFLNIQYF,TGTGCCAGCAGCCTACATAGGACTTTAGGTCCCTACTTTTTAAACATTCAGTACTTC,.,TRBJ2-4,TRBV11-2,.
CASGLVVYEQYF,TGTGCTAGTGGTTTGGTGGTATACGAGCAGTACTTC,.,TRBJ2-7,TRBV12-5,.
CASSWTSGGSYEQYF,TGTGCCAGCAGCTGGACTAGCGGAGGTTCCTACGAGCAGTACTTC,once,TRBJ2-7,TRBV7-2,TRBD2
CASSPTPGGNQPQHF,TGTGCCAGCAGCCCCACTCCGGGAGGGAATCAGCCCCAGCATTTT,.,TRBJ1-5,TRBV7-2,.
CASSPLAGGITGELFF,TGTGCCAGCAGCCCTCTAGCGGGAGGGATCACCGGGGAGCTGTTTTTT,.,TRBJ2-2,TRBV11-2,TRBD2
CASSWVARSSYEQYF,TGTGCCAGCAGCTGGGTTGCCAGGTCCTCCTACGAGCAGTACTTC,.,TRBJ2-7,TRBV7-2,.
CASSTSGTGEVEQYF,TGTGCCAGCAGTACCTCCGGGACAGGGGAGGTCGAGCAGTACTTC,few,TRBJ2-7,TRBV6-5,TRBD1
CASSLRGTEAYEQYF,TGTGCCAGCAGCCTCCGAGGGACGGAAGCCTACGAGCAGTACTTC,.,TRBJ2-7,TRBV14,.
CASSLGQRETQYF,TGTGCCAGCAGTTTGGGACAGAGGGAGACCCAGTACTTC,.,TRBJ2-5,TRBV28,TRBD1
CASTPQLRSYGYTF,TGTGCCAGCACTCCCCAGCTTAGGAGCTATGGCTACACCTTC,.,TRBJ1-2,TRBV9,.
CASTHTAAGPDTQYF,TGTGCCAGCACTCATACGGCAGCGGGCCCAGATACGCAGTATTTT,.,TRBJ2-3,TRBV28,.
CAISDGRDSYNEQFF,TGTGCCATCAGTGACGGCAGGGACTCCTACAATGAGCAGTTCTTC,.,TRBJ2-1,TRBV10-3,.
CASSPTVYGYTF,TGTGCCAGCAGCCCGACAGTTTATGGCTACACCTTC,few,TRBJ1-2,TRBV7-2,.
CASRINADRNTGELFF,TGTGCCAGTAGAATCAATGCGGACCGTAACACCGGGGAGCTGTTTTTT,.,TRBJ2-2,TRBV19,.
CASSPDRGMYNEQFF,TGTGCCAGCAGTCCGGACAGGGGGATGTACAATGAGCAGTTCTTC,.,TRBJ2-1,TRBV27,TRBD1
CASSLARGYEQYF,TGTGCCAGCAGCTTAGCCAGGGGGTACGAGCAGTACTTC,.,TRBJ2-7,TRBV7-2,TRBD1
CASSYNEQFF,TGTGCCAGCAGCTACAATGAGCAGTTCTTC,few,TRBJ2-1,TRBV7-4,.
CASSLGGQPHTINNEQFF,TGCGCCAGCAGCTTGGGGGGGCAGCCCCATACAATCAACAATGAGCAGTTCTTC,.,TRBJ2-1,TRBV5-1,.
CATSRDLTGSTDTQYF,TGTGCCACCAGCAGAGATTTGACAGGAAGCACAGATACGCAGTATTTT,.,TRBJ2-3,TRBV15,.
CASSYALPYEQYF,TGTGCCAGCAGCTACGCCCTCCCCTACGAGCAGTACTTC,.,TRBJ2-7,TRBV7-9,.
CASSPWTSGKNTGELFF,TGTGCCAGCAGCCCTTGGACTAGCGGGAAGAACACCGGGGAGCTGTTTTTT,.,TRBJ2-2,TRBV7-8,TRBD2
CASSEQGGTNTGELFF,TGCGCCAGCAGTGAGCAAGGAGGGACGAACACCGGGGAGCTGTTTTTT,.,TRBJ2-2,TRBV10-1,.
CASSPTLGAAGGELFF,TGTGCCAGCTCACCGACCCTAGGGGCCGCCGGCGGGGAGCTGTTTTTT,.,TRBJ2-2,TRBV18,.
CASRSEQGNEKLFF,TGTGCCAGCAGAAGTGAACAGGGGAATGAAAAACTGTTTTTT,.,TRBJ1-4,TRBV6-6,TRBD1
CASSFQRDGEQYF,TGTGCCAGCAGCTTTCAGCGGGACGGCGAGCAGTACTTC,.,TRBJ2-7,TRBV7-9,TRBD2
CASSFGQETQYF,TGTGCCAGCAGCTTTGGACAAGAGACCCAGTACTTC,.,TRBJ2-5,TRBV11-2,.
CASSWDGSNQPQHF,TGCGCCAGCAGCTGGGACGGTAGCAATCAGCCCCAGCATTTT,.,TRBJ1-5,TRBV5-1,.
CASLATNEKLFF,TGTGCCAGCCTTGCAACTAATGAAAAACTGTTTTTT,.,TRBJ1-4,TRBV28,.
CAWSTLDREKLFF,TGTGCCTGGAGCACTCTGGACAGGGAAAAACTGTTTTTT,.,TRBJ1-4,TRBV30,TRBD1
CASSLAGQGNYEQYF,TGTGCCAGCAGCTTAGCGGGACAGGGTAACTACGAGCAGTACTTC,few,TRBJ2-7,TRBV7-6,TRBD1
CASSPPNTYEQYF,TGTGCCAGCAGTCCCCCTAATACCTACGAGCAGTACTTC,.,TRBJ2-7,TRBV28,.
CASSLGRGQGDTQYF,TGTGCCAGCAGTTTAGGCAGGGGGCAGGGAGATACGCAGTATTTT,.,TRBJ2-3,TRBV28,TRBD1
CAIDEGEPQHF,TGTGCCATCGACGAAGGAGAGCCCCAGCATTTT,once,TRBJ1-5,TRBV10-3,.
CASSPGGSSVSTGELFF,TGTGCCAGCAGCCCCGGAGGGAGCTCCGTGAGCACCGGGGAGCTGTTTTTT,.,TRBJ2-2,TRBV11-3,.
CASSFSTGELFF,TGTGCCAGCAGTTTTTCCACCGGGGAGCTGTTTTTT,.,TRBJ2-2,TRBV28,.
CATRYLGQQYF,TGTGCCACCAGGTATCTGGGTCAGCAGTACTTC,.,TRBJ2-7,TRBV27,.
CASSPESRDGEQFF,TGTGCCAGCTCACCGGAATCGCGCGACGGTGAGCAGTTCTTC,.,TRBJ2-1,TRBV18,.
CASSLLGSFPYEQYF,TGTGCCAGCAGCTTGCTGGGGAGCTTCCCCTACGAGCAGTACTTC,.,TRBJ2-7,TRBV11-2,.
CASSQASDSGETQYF,TGTGCCAGCAGCCAAGCTAGCGATTCGGGAGAGACCCAGTACTTC,.,TRBJ2-5,TRBV4-2,.
CASSPKPPRQETQYF,TGTGCCAGCAGTCCGAAACCCCCCCGGCAAGAGACCCAGTACTTC,.,TRBJ2-5,TRBV2,.
CASTQTSGAGTGELFF,TGCGCCAGCACCCAAACGTCAGGGGCGGGCACCGGGGAGCTGTTTTTT,.,TRBJ2-2,TRBV5-1,.
CASTGGGQGFYEQYF,TGTGCCAGCACCGGGGGGGGACAGGGGTTCTACGAGCAGTACTTC,once,TRBJ2-7,TRBV28,TRBD1
CASSPLGASGVEEQFF,TGTGCCAGCAGCCCTCTAGGGGCTAGCGGGGTGGAGGAGCAGTTCTTC,.,TRBJ2-1,TRBV7-2,TRBD2
CASSPWGEQYF,TGTGCCAGCAGCCCCTGGGGCGAGCAGTACTTC,.,TRBJ2-7,TRBV7-9,.
CASSQDRVVDEQYF,TGCGCCAGCAGCCAGGACAGGGTAGTTGACGAGCAGTACTTC,once,TRBJ2-7,TRBV4-3,TRBD1
CASSYVTRGEQFF,TGTGCCAGCAGTTATGTGACCCGGGGTGAGCAGTTCTTC,.,TRBJ2-1,TRBV6-5,.
CASKETGVDEQYF,TGCGCCAGCAAAGAGACGGGAGTTGATGAGCAGTACTTC,.,TRBJ2-7,TRBV10-2,.
CATSTRDTQYF,TGTGCCACCAGCACTAGGGATACGCAGTATTTT,.,TRBJ2-3,TRBV15,.
CASSLRGESYNEQFF,TGTGCCAGCAGCTTAAGGGGAGAGTCCTACAATGAGCAGTTCTTC,.,TRBJ2-1,TRBV7-9,.
CASTQSYPGDGYTF,TGTGCCAGCACCCAGTCCTACCCGGGGGATGGCTACACCTTC,.,TRBJ1-2,TRBV11-2,.
CASSPYRSGANVLTF,TGTGCCAGTAGCCCATACAGGTCTGGGGCCAACGTCCTGACTTTC,.,TRBJ2-6,TRBV19,.
CAWSTKQGSDTQYF,TGTGCCTGGAGTACCAAACAGGGGTCAGATACGCAGTATTTT,.,TRBJ2-3,TRBV30,TRBD1
CASSIRETQYF,TGTGCCAGTAGTATCCGCGAGACCCAGTACTTC,few,TRBJ2-5,TRBV19,.